Presented here are 22 T cell receptor beta chains from one specimen sequenced in a study of blood T cell repertoires in COVID-19. Method: immunoSEQ multiplex PCR; TCRdb's copy keeps in-frame clones and lacks some. Of around 140,000 clones in the sample, around four fifths were seen once. Sample: PBMCs or T cells enriched from blood (not recorded which). The receptors shown here come from a man aged 40-50 years with acute COVID-19.

CDR3 residues: CASSENRDNSPLHF. CDR3 nucleotides: TGTGCCAGCAGTGAAAACAGGGATAATTCACCCCTCCACTTT. This sequence joins TRBV25-1 and TRBJ1-6; the D gene is possibly TRBD1 (6 bases). Germline assignment: CDR1 MGHDK and CDR2 SYGVNS. The CDR3 sequence is 14 residues long. V lost 2 bases and J lost 5, with 7 bases in between. Full variable domain (remainder filled in from reference TRBV25-1 and TRBJ1-6): EADIYQTPRYLVIGTGKKITLECSQTMGHDKMYWYQQDPGMELHLIHYSYGVNSTEKGDLSSESTVSRIRTEHFPLTLESARPSHTSQYLCASSENRDNSPLHFGNGTRLTVT.

This clone was picked up one time. The CDR3 region is CASSVVAGGGYNEQFF. For the CDR3, the DNA is TGTGCCAGCAGCGTAGTCGCAGGCGGGGGGTACAATGAGCAGTTCTTC. V is TRBV9 and J is TRBJ2-1; 8 nucleotides agree with TRBD2. After removal of 0 bases from V and 4 bases from J, the junction contained 6 bases not matched to a gene. Looked up from germline, CDR1 is SGDLS and CDR2 is YYNGEE. The CDR3 consists of 16 residues.

The chain employs TRBV2 and TRBJ1-5; D unresolved. From germline, CDR1 is SNHLY and CDR2 FYNNEI. This CDR3 comprises 15 residues. V was trimmed by 4 bases and J by 3 bases, leaving 13 bases between them. CDR3 nucleotides: TGTGCCAGCAGTGTCAACAACGTTCTCAATCAGCCCCAGCATTTT. The encoded protein is CASSVNNVLNQPQHF.

This chain uses TRBV6-6 with TRBJ2-1; 8 bases match TRBD2. The CDR3 length is 14 residues. The germline V gene has CDR1 MNHNY and CDR2 SVGAGI (reference sequence). V shed 3 bases, J shed 6 bases, and the junction held 4 bases outside the gene matches. The CDR3 region is CASSYSGVSNEQFF. The CDR3 DNA reads TGTGCCAGCAGTTATAGCGGGGTCTCCAATGAGCAGTTCTTC.

The chain recombines TRBV27 with TRBJ2-1, with 10 bases lining up with TRBD2. V trimming: 3 bases; J trimming: 10 bases; junction bases outside the gene matches: 12. Germline V gene data show CDR1 as MNHEY and CDR2 as SMNVEV (reference sequence). The CDR3 contains 16 residues. CDR3 DNA sequence: TGTGCCAGCAGTTTGAGCCTAGCGGGGGTAACGGGAGAGCAGTTCTTC. Translation: CASSLSLAGVTGEQFF.

In its sample, this clone was seen once. As DNA, the CDR3 is TGTGCCAGCTCCCCGGGGAGGGGGGGCAATCAGCCCCAGCATTTT. Its protein product is CASSPGRGGNQPQHF. The V and J genes are TRBV7-6 and TRBJ1-5, with D possibly matching TRBD1 (6 bases). The V and J ends lost 8 bases and 2 bases respectively, with 16 bases between them. Per the germline V gene, CDR1 is SGHVS and CDR2 is FNYEAQ. The length of the CDR3 is 15 residues.

The chain uses TRBV9 and TRBJ1-3; perhaps TRBD1 as D (5 bases). Germline lookup yields CDR1 SGDLS and CDR2 YYNGEE. The CDR3 length is 14 residues. Trimming cost V 0 bases and J 4 bases, with 8 bases left between them. CDR3 bases: TGTGCCAGCAGCGTAGAACAGGAGGGAAACACCATATATTTT. Translation: CASSVEQEGNTIYF.

On this clone itself: Compared with germline, one end of the junction differs, possibly owing to a read error. The CDR3 protein is CASSQPVDRGQFIF. CDR3 nucleotides: TGCGCCAGCAGCCAGCCCGTCGACAGGGGCCAATTCATTTTT. J is TRBJ1-3 and V is TRBV4-1; TRBD1 matches at 8 bases. Germline V gives CDR1 MGHRA, CDR2 YSYEKL. The CDR3 totals 14 residues.

This sequence joins TRBV19 and TRBJ1-5; weak D call: TRBD1 (5 bases). V dropped 7 bases and J dropped 9 bases, with 19 bases sitting between them. Germline loops: CDR1 LNHDA, CDR2 SQIVND (reference sequence). The CDR3 is 14 residues long. The CDR3 coding sequence is TGTGCCAGTACTCCCCACCAGGGCCCTCGGCCCCAGCATTTT. Translating gives CASTPHQGPRPQHF.

This chain links TRBV7-9 with TRBJ1-2; 8 bases line up with TRBD1. Germline CDR1 is SEHNR and CDR2 is FQNEAQ (reference sequence). This CDR3 is built from 15 residues. The V gene end was trimmed by 5 bases and the J gene end by 3 bases; junction bases not matched to a gene: 8. The chain's CDR3 is CASSPGQGLDYGYTF. For the CDR3, the DNA is TGTGCCAGCAGCCCAGGACAGGGTCTGGACTATGGCTACACCTTC.

The chain couples TRBV28 to TRBJ1-1; tentatively, D is TRBD1 (6 bases). Germline V gene sequence: CDR1 MDHEN, CDR2 SYDVKM. This CDR3 has 15 residues. V was shortened by 2 bases and J by 1 base, with 11 bases between the two germline ends. Here the CDR3 reads CASSLDQGPNTEAFF. CDR3 DNA: TGTGCCAGCAGTTTAGATCAGGGGCCGAACACTGAAGCTTTCTTT.

This clone has a single count. The CDR3 reads CASSPGTTNQPQHF. DNA of the CDR3: TGTGCCAGCAGCCCCGGGACTACTAATCAGCCCCAGCATTTT. J is TRBJ1-5 and V is TRBV2; D is possibly TRBD1 (5 bases). The germline V and J ends were trimmed by 6 bases and 4 bases, with 13 bases remaining between them. This CDR3 has 14 amino acids. The germline V gene encodes CDR1 SNHLY and CDR2 FYNNEI. Full variable domain (missing parts from reference TRBV2 and TRBJ1-5): EPEVTQTPSHQVTQMGQEVILRCVPISNHLYFYWYRQILGQKVEFLVSFYNNEISEKSEIFDDQFSVERPDGSNFTLKIRSTKLEDSAMYFCASSPGTTNQPQHFGDGTRLSIL.

The gene calls are TRBV2 and TRBJ2-3; 7 nucleotides align to TRBD1. CDR1 and CDR2 (germline): SNHLY, FYNNEI. The CDR3 covers 16 residues. V shed 6 bases and J 2 bases; nucleotides not matched to a gene: 11. The CDR3 reads CASSPPRQGYTDTQYF. Here the CDR3 DNA reads TGTGCCAGCAGCCCTCCCCGACAGGGCTACACAGATACGCAGTATTTT.

This chain joins TRBV29-1 and TRBJ1-5; TRBD1 agrees at 10 bases. V lost 8 bases, J lost 0 bases, and 4 bases stayed unmatched. The germline CDR1 and CDR2 sequences are SQVTM and ANQGSEA. The CDR3 is 14 residues long. In DNA, the CDR3 is TGCAGCACTGGGACAGGGGATAGCAATCAGCCCCAGCATTTT. Residues: CSTGTGDSNQPQHF.

The chain carries TRBV19 and TRBJ2-2; D may be TRBD1 (5 bases). V was clipped by 8 bases and J by 0 bases, with 7 bases between them. CDR1 and CDR2 (germline): LNHDA, SQIVND (reference sequence). CDR3 length: 13 amino acids. The DNA for the CDR3 is TGTGCCAGTGTGACAGCGAACACCGGGGAGCTGTTTTTT. Translating it yields CASVTANTGELFF.

This clone appeared once. This rearrangement joins TRBV7-2 to TRBJ2-7; 9 bases are a match to TRBD2. CDR1 is SGHTA and CDR2 is FQGNSA in the germline V gene. The CDR3 length is 15 residues. Losses at the gene ends were 1 base for V and 3 bases for J; bases not matched to a gene: 4. The DNA of the CDR3 is TGTGCCAGCAGCTTAGGAGCGGGAGGTCTCTACGAGCAGTACTTC. Encoded protein: CASSLGAGGLYEQYF.

The chain is built from TRBV27 and TRBJ1-1, with 7 bases lining up with TRBD1. The CDR3 loop spans 14 amino acids. In germline, CDR1 is MNHEY, CDR2 SMNVEV (reference sequence). With V trimmed by 0 bases and J by 5 bases, 3 bases remained unmatched. Here the CDR3 DNA reads TGTGCCAGCAGTTTATCCAGGGGGTGGACTGAAGCTTTCTTT. Residues: CASSLSRGWTEAFF.

The chain recombines TRBV6-5 with TRBJ1-1; D may be TRBD1 (5 bases). CDR1 is MNHEY and CDR2 is SVGAGI in the germline V gene. The CDR3 is made up of 15 amino acids. V was pared by 0 bases and J by 8 bases, with 16 bases between. The chain's CDR3 is CASSYSMFQGKEAFF. The CDR3 bases are TGTGCCAGCAGTTACTCGATGTTCCAGGGAAAGGAAGCTTTCTTT.

This clone was seen only a few times. The chain couples TRBV11-1 to TRBJ2-2, with 8 bases identical to TRBD2. In germline, CDR1 is SGHAT, CDR2 FQDESV (reference sequence). With V trimmed by 5 bases and J by 4 bases, 9 bases remained unmatched. The CDR3 runs to 16 residues. The CDR3 loop reads CASSHGLAGVTGELFF. The CDR3 coding sequence is TGTGCCAGCAGCCATGGACTAGCCGGCGTCACCGGGGAGCTGTTTTTT. Variable domain in full (rest from reference TRBV11-1 and TRBJ2-2): EAEVAQSPRYKITEKSQAVAFWCDPISGHATLYWYRQILGQGPELLVQFQDESVVDDSQLPKDRFSAERLKGVDSTLKIQPAELGDSAMYLCASSHGLAGVTGELFFGEGSRLTVL.

The sample holds one count of this clone. The rearrangement links TRBV10-3 to TRBJ2-1; 9 nucleotides line up with TRBD2. Germline lookup yields CDR1 ENHRY and CDR2 SYGVKD. The junction had 5 bases not matched to a gene; V was cut back by 10 bases and J by 4 bases. CDR3 length: 13 residues. CDR3 in amino acids: CATGLANYNEQFF. In nucleotides, the CDR3 is TGTGCCACCGGACTAGCGAATTACAATGAGCAGTTCTTC.

Worth noting for this clone: One junction end does not reproduce the germline sequence, and a read error may be involved. The rearrangement links TRBV4-2 to TRBJ2-1; 7 bases align to TRBD1. Germline V gene data show CDR1 as LGHNA and CDR2 as YNFKEQ. CDR3 length: 11 amino acids. The CDR3 reads CASSPGTDLVF. The CDR3 bases are TGTGCCAGCAGCCCCGGGACAGACTTGGTCTTC.

The CDR3 sequence: CASSRTGGSGANVLTF. CDR3 in DNA: TGCGCCAGCAGTAGGACAGGGGGCTCTGGGGCCAACGTCCTGACTTTC. The gene calls are TRBV5-1 and TRBJ2-6; 10 bases agree with TRBD1. Germline V gene sequence: CDR1 SGHRS, CDR2 YFSETQ. Trimming took 5 bases from V and 0 from J; bases not matched to a gene: 2. The CDR3 is 16 residues long.